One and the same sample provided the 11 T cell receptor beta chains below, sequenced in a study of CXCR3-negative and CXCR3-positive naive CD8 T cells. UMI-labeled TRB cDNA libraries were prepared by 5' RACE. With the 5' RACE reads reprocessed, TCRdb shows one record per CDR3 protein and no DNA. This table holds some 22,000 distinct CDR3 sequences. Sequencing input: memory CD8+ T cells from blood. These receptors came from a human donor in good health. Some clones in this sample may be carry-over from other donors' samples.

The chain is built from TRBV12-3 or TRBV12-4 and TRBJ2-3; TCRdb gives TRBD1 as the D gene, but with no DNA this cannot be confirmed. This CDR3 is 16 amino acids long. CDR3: CASSLSGQGSTDTQYF.

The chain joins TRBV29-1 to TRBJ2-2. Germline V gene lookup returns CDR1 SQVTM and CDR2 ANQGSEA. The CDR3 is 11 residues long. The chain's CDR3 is CSARAGGELFF.

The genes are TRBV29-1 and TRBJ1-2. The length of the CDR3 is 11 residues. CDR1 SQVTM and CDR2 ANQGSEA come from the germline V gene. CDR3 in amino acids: CSVETQESPTF.

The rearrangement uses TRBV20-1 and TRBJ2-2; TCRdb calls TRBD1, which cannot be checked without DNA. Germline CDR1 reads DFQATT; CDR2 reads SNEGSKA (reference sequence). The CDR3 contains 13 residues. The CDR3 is CSAPTGYTGELFF.

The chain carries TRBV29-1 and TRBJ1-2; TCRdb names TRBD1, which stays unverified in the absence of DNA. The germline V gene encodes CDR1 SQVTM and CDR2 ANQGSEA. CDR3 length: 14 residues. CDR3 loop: CSVGPGQANYGYTF.

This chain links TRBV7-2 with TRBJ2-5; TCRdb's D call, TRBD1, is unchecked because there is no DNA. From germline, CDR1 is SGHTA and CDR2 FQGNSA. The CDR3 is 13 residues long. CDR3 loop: CASRDGGDETQYF.

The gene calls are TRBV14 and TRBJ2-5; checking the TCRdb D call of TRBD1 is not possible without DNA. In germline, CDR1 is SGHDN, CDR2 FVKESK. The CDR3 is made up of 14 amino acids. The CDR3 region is CASSRTGERETQYF.

This chain's CDR3 is CASSRTGGFQQFF. The V gene is TRBV2, the J gene TRBJ2-1; TCRdb outputs TRBD1, but without DNA this stays unchecked. Looked up from germline, CDR1 is SNHLY and CDR2 is FYNNEI. This CDR3 spans 13 amino acids.

Here the CDR3 reads CASSQGMTGQGTYNEQFF. The chain employs TRBV4-3 and TRBJ2-1; the TCRdb call, TRBD1, lacks DNA for checking. The CDR3 is 18 residues long. The germline V gene encodes CDR1 LGHNA and CDR2 YSLEER.

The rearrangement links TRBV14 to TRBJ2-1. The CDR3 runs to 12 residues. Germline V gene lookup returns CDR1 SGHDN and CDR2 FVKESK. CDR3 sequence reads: CASSQGRIEQFF.

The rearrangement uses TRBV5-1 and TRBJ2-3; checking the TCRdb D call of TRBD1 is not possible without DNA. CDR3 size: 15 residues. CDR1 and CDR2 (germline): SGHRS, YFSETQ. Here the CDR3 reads CASSPGFSPTDTQYF.